This record looks at one T cell receptor beta chain sequence and its context. Its antigen remains unknown. A much larger clone lies one base from this, so it may be a read error. The CDR3 carries no conserved terminal phenylalanine or tryptophan, so it likely arises from a read error. They got blood RNA out of unsorted whole blood and also pulled out germline DNA. The authors collected four milliliters of peripheral blood before surgery. A constant-region primer primed TCR beta cDNA synthesis from about 0.45 ug of total RNA. Nested multiplex PCR, run for three rounds with slightly modified ARM-PCR, yielded TCR beta libraries. TRBV1-TRBV30 forward and Cbeta reverse primers drove the first two roughly 11-cycle rounds. MiXCR, run by TCRdb on the multiplex PCR reads, gives a single entry per CDR3 protein. The table has 310,000 or so distinct CDR3 sequences, approximately 58% seen once. These data are taken from a study of tumor-infiltrating lymphocytes in primary liver carcinoma. Study overall: The patient population consisted of men and women between 30 and 69 years of age. Sequenced samples came back with roughly 3.65 to 8 million productive TCRbeta reads, and the counts looked alike across tissue types. Points from the study as a whole: Tumor-adjacent and tumor-blood pairs shared a smaller degree of overlap than tumor region pairs.

The CDR3 length is 13 residues. V was trimmed by 6 bases and J by 2 bases, leaving 11 bases between them. Germline-derived CDR1 and CDR2 are MNHEY and SVGAGI. Sequencing was carried out using peripheral blood. This clonotype was sampled from a woman between 25 and 40 years old with primary liver carcinoma and hepatitis B virus infection. The gene calls are TRBV6-5 and TRBJ2-7; a possible D gene is TRBD2 (6 bases). DNA for the CDR3: TGTGCCAGCAGGCGGGACCAGACCTACGAGCAGTACTCC. Translating it yields CASRRDQTYEQYS.